The TCR beta chain described here comes from a study of T cells in Graves' hyperthyroidism and ophthalmopathy. Study-wide background: Staff took peripheral blood when the initial diagnosis was made, before any treatment began.

The investigators amplified TCR beta CDR3 regions from RNA transcripts. Researchers ran a first-round RT-PCR on the TCR CDR3 using the HTBI primer set. TCRdb itself ran the multiplex PCR reads through MiXCR, one entry per CDR3 protein. The repertoire includes about 350,000 distinct CDR3 sequences, about 15% of them detected once, and 20% to 25% sits in the top ten. This clonotype has a handful of counts. This receptor was identified in a woman aged 25 to 39 with Graves' hyperthyroidism. The sample comprised blood.

The DNA for the CDR3 is TGTGCCAGCAGCGTAGGTGGAGGGGATGAAGCTTTCTTT. This sequence encodes CASSVGGGDEAFF. The chain recombines TRBV9 with TRBJ1-1, with TRBD1 as a possible D gene (5 bases). Trimming left V 0 bases short and J 7 bases short, with 10 bases between. The CDR3 runs 13 residues. In germline, CDR1 is SGDLS, CDR2 YYNGEE.